What follows describes a single T cell receptor (beta chain). This record belongs to a study of shared clonotypes between healthy human individuals. Germline V gene lookup returns CDR1 MNHEY and CDR2 SVGAGI. V lost 6 bases and J 0 bases, leaving 9 bases between the germline ends. The CDR3 spans 14 residues. TCRdb's copy holds only in-frame clones and misses some; the assay was immunoSEQ multiplex PCR. The sample includes roughly 1.5 million clones, around 98% of them seen just once. The rearrangement links TRBV6-5 to TRBJ1-3, with D possibly matching TRBD1 (6 bases). The sample taken for sequencing was naive CD4+ T cells sorted from blood. Documented subset: CD45RA+ positively selected. This sequence was found in a man aged 25 to 45 in good health. CDR3 sequence: CASSEQGSGNTIYF. The CDR3 coding sequence is TGTGCCAGCAGCGAACAGGGCTCTGGAAACACCATATATTTT.